The subject of this entry is one T cell receptor beta chain. CDR3 length: 17 residues. The V end lost 2 bases, the J end lost 0 bases, and 13 bases lay between the germline ends. The V gene's germline CDR1 is MGHDK and CDR2 SYGVNS. This sample was included in a study of CD8+ T cells in alopecia areata. Treatment specified: oral pan-JAK inhibitor, 5-10 mg twice daily. RNA extraction was followed by reverse transcription into cDNA, which acted as the sequencing template. Clones were read by immunoSEQ multiplex PCR, and TCRdb kept only the in-frame ones, dropping some. Altogether roughly 46,000 clones are present, under 70% being singletons, with the ten largest covering 21%.

The V gene is TRBV25-1, the J gene TRBJ1-4, with D unresolved. This TCR derives from a human donor with alopecia areata. The source was CD8+ T cells sorted from blood, collected at week 4, from a patient treated with tofacitinib. Written as DNA, the CDR3 is TGTGCCAGCAGTGAAGAAACAGCAAGTGCAACTAATGAAAAACTGTTTTTT. Its protein product is CASSEETASATNEKLFF. Combining the CDR3 with reference TRBV25-1 and TRBJ1-4 gives the whole variable domain EADIYQTPRYLVIGTGKKITLECSQTMGHDKMYWYQQDPGMELHLIHYSYGVNSTEKGDLSSESTVSRIRTEHFPLTLESARPSHTSQYLCASSEETASATNEKLFFGSGTQLSVL.